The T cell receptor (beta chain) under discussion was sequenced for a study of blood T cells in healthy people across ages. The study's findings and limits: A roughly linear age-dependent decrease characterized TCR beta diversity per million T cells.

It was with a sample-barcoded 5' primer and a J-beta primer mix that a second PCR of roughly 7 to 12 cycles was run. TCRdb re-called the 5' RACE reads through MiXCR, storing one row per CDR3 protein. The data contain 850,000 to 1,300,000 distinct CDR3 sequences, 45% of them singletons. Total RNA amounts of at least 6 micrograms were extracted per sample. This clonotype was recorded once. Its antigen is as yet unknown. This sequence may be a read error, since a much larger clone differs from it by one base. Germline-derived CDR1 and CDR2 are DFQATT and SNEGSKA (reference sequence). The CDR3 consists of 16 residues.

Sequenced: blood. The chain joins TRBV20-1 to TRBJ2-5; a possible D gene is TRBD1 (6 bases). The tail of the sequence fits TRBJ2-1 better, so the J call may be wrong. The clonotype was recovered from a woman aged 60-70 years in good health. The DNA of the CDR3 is TGCAGTGCTAGAGGCGGACAGTTTCATACCCAAGAGACCCAGTTCTTC. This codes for CSARGGQFHTQETQFF.